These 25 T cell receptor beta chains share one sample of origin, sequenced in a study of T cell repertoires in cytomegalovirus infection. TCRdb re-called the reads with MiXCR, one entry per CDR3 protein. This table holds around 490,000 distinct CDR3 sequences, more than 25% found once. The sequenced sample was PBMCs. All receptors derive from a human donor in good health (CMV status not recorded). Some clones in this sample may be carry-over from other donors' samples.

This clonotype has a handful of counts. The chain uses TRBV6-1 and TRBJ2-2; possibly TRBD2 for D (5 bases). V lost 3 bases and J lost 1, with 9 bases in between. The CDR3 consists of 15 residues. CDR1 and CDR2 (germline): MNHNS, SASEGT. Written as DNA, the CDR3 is TGTGCCAGCAGTGATATCGGGGAGAACACCGGGGAGCTGTTTTTT. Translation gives CASSDIGENTGELFF.

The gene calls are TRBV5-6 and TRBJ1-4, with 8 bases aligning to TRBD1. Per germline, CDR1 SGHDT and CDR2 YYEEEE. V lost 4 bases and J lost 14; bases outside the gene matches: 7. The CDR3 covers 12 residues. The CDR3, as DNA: TGTGCCAGCAGCCCCGGGGGGACAGGCCTGTTTTTT. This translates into CASSPGGTGLFF.

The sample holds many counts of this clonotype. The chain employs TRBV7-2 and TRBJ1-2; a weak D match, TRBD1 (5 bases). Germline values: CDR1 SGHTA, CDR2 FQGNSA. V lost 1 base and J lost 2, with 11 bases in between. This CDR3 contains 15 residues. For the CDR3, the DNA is TGTGCCAGCAGCTTAGGGGCGGGGGGGAACTATGGCTACACCTTC. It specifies CASSLGAGGNYGYTF.

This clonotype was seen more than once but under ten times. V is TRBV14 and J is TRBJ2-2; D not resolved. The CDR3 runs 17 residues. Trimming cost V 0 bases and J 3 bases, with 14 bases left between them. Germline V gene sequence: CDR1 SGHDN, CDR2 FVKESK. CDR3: CASSQDLGKPDTGELFF. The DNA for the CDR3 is TGTGCCAGCAGCCAAGATCTGGGGAAACCGGACACCGGGGAGCTGTTTTTT.

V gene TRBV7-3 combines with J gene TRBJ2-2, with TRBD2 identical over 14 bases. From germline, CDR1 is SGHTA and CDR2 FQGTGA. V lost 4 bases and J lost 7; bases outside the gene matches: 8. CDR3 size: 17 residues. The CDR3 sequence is CASSSSGTSGSVGELFF. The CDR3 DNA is TGTGCCAGCAGCTCGTCCGGGACTAGCGGGAGTGTCGGGGAGCTGTTTTTT. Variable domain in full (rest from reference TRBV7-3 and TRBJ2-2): GAGVSQTPSNKVTEKGKYVELRCDPISGHTALYWYRQSLGQGPEFLIYFQGTGAADDSGLPNDRFFAVRPEGSVSTLKIQRTERGDSAVYLCASSSSGTSGSVGELFFGEGSRLTVL.

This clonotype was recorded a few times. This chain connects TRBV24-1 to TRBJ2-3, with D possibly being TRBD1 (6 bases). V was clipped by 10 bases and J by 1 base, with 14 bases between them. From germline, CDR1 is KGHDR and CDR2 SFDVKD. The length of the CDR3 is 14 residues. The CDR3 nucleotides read TGTGCCACGTCGACAGGATGGGGCACAGATACGCAGTATTTT. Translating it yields CATSTGWGTDTQYF.

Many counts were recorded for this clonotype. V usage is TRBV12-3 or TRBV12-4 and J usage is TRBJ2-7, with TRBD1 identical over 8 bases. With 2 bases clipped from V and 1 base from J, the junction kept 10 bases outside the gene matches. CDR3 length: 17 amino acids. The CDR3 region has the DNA TGTGCCAGCAGTTTACCCCTCGGACAGGGAGATTCCTACGAGCAGTACTTC. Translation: CASSLPLGQGDSYEQYF.

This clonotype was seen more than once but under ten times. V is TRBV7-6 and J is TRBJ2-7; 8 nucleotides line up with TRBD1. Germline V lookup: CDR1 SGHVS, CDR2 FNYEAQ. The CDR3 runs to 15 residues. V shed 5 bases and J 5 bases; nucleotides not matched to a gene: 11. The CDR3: CASSHPRTGPNEQYF. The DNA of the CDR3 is TGTGCCAGCAGCCACCCGAGGACAGGGCCTAACGAGCAGTACTTC. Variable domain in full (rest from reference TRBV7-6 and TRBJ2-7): GAGVSQSPRYKVTKRGQDVALRCDPISGHVSLYWYRQALGQGPEFLTYFNYEAQQDKSGLPNDRFSAERPEGSISTLTIQRTEQRDSAMYRCASSHPRTGPNEQYFGPGTRLTVT.

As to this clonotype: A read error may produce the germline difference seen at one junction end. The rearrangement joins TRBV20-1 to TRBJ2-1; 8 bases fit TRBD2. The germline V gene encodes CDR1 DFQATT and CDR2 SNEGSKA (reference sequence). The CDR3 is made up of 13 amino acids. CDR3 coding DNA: TGCAGAGCTAGCGGGCATATTAGGGGTGAGCAGTTCTTC. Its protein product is CRASGHIRGEQFF.

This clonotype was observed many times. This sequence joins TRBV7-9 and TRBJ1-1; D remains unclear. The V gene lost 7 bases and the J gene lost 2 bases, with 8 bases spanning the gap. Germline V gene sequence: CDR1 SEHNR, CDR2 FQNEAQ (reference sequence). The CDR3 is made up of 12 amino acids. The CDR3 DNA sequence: TGTGCCAGCAACGGCAGAAACACTGAAGCTTTCTTT. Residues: CASNGRNTEAFF.

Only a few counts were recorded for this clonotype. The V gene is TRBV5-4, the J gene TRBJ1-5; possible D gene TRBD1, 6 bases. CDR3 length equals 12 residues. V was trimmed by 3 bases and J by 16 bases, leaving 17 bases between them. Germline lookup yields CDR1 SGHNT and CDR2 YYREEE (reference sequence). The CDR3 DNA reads TGTGCCAGCAGCTCTCGCTTACAGGGTTTCCATTTT. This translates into CASSSRLQGFHF.

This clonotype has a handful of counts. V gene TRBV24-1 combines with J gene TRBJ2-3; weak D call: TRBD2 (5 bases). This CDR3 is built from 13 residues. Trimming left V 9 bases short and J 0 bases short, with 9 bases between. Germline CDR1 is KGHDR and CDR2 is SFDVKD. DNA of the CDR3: TGTGCCACCGCGACGGGAAGCACAGATACGCAGTATTTT. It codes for CATATGSTDTQYF.

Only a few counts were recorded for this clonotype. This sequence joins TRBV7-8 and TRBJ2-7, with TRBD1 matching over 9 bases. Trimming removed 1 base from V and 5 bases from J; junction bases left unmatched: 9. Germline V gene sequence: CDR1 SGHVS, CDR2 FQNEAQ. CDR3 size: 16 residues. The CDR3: CASSLVRWDRENEQYF. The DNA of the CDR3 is TGTGCCAGCAGCTTAGTCCGATGGGACAGGGAAAACGAGCAGTACTTC.

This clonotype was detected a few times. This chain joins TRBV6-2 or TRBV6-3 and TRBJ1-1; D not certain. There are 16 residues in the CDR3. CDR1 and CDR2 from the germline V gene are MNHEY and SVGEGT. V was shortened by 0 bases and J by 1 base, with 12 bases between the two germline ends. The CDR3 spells CASSYSTWYTNTEAFF. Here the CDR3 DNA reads TGTGCCAGCAGTTACTCGACATGGTATACGAACACTGAAGCTTTCTTT.

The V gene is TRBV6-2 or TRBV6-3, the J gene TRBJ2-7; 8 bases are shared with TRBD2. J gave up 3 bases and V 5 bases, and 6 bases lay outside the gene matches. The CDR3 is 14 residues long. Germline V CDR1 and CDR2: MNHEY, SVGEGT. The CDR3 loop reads CASSGSGTNYEQYV. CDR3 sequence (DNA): TGTGCCAGCAGTGGTAGCGGGACGAACTACGAGCAGTACGTC.

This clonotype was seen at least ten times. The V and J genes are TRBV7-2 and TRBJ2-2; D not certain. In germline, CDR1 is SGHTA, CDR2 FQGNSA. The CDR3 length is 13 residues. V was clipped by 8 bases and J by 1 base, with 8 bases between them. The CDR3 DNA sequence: TGTGCCAGCCGTCTAGAGAACACCGGGGAGCTGTTTTTT. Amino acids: CASRLENTGELFF.

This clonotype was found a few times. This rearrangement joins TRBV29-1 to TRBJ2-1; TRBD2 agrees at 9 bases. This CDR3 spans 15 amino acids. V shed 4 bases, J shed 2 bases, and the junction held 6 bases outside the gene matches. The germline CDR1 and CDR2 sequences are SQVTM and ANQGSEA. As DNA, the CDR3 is TGCAGCGTTGGTAGCGGGAGCCGCGCCTACAATGAGCAGTTCTTC. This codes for CSVGSGSRAYNEQFF.

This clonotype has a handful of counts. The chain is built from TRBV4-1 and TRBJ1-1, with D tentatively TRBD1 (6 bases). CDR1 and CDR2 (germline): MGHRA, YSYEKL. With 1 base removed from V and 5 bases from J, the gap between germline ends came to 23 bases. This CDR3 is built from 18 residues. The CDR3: CASSQASLGGERTTEAFF. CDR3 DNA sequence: TGCGCCAGCAGCCAAGCGTCTTTAGGGGGTGAACGGACGACTGAAGCTTTCTTT.

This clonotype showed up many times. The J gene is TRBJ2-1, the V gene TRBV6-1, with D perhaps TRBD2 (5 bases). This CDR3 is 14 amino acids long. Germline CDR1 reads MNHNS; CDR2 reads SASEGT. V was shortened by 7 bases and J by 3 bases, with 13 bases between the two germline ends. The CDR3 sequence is CASTGLPNYNEQFF. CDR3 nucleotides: TGTGCCAGCACCGGACTCCCCAACTACAATGAGCAGTTCTTC.

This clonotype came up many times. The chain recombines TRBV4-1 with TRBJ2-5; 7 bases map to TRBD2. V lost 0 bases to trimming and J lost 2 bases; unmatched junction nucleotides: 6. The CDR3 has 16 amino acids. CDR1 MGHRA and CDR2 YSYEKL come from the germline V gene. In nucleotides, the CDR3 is TGCGCCAGCAGCCAAGAAACAGCGGGGAAGCAAGAGACCCAGTACTTC. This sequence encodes CASSQETAGKQETQYF.

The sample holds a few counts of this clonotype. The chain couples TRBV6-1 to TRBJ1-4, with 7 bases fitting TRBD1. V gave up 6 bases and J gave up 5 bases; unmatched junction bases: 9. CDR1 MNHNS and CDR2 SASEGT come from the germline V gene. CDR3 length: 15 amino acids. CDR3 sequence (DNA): TGTGCCAGCAGGGCCGGGGACAGACGAAATGAAAAACTGTTTTTT. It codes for CASRAGDRRNEKLFF.

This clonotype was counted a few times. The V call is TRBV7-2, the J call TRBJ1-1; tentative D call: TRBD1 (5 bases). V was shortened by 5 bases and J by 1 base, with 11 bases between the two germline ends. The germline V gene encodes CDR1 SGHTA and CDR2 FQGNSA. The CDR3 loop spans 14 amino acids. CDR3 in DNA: TGTGCCAGCAGCAAACCTCAGGGGAACACTGAAGCTTTCTTT. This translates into CASSKPQGNTEAFF. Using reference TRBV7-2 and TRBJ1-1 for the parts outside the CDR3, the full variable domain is GAGVSQSPSNKVTEKGKDVELRCDPISGHTALYWYRQSLGQGLEFLIYFQGNSAPDKSGLPSDRFSAERTGGSVSTLTIQRTQQEDSAVYLCASSKPQGNTEAFFGQGTRLTVV.

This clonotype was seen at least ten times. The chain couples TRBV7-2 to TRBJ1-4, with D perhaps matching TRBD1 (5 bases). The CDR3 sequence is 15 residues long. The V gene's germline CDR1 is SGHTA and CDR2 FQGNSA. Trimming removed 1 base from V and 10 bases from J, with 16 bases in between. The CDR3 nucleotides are TGTGCCAGCAGCTTAGGGGCCCGGGGCAGCGGAAAACTGTTTTTT. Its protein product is CASSLGARGSGKLFF.

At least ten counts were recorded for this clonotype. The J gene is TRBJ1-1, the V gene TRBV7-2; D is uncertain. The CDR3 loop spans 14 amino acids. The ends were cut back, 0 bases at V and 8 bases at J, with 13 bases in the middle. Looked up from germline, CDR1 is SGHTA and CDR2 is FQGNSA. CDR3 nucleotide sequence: TGTGCCAGCAGCTTAGCGGGCCATCAGGCGGAAGCTTTCTTT. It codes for CASSLAGHQAEAFF.

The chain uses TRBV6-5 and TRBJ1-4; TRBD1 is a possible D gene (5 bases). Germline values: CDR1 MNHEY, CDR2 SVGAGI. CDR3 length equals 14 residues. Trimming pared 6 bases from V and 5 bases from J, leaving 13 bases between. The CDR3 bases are TGTGCCAGCAGGGGGGGGGGGAGAAATGAAAAACTGTTTTTT. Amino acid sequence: CASRGGGRNEKLFF.